This T cell receptor beta chain was found in a study of cytomegalovirus exposure and HLA in healthy donors. Notes on the study in general: Most observed TCR sequences were rare, whereas some public TCRs were detected in many donors.

The CDR3 spans 15 residues. J gave up 5 bases and V 5 bases, and 10 bases lay outside the gene matches. Germline CDR1 reads KGHSH; CDR2 reads LQKENI. A word on this clone: Its antigen is not known.

The study ran its PCR with 60 Vbeta and 13 Jbeta primers. Clones were sequenced by immunoSEQ multiplex PCR, and TCRdb holds only the in-frame ones, with some missing. The sample lists roughly 100,000 clones, around 73% occurring once. The rearrangement links TRBV18 to TRBJ2-5, with 8 positions matching TRBD2. Sequencing input: PBMCs. The receptor comes from a woman aged 60-70 years in good health and CMV-seronegative. As DNA, the CDR3 is TGTGCCAGCTCAAGGGAAGCGGGAGTTGGGGAGACCCAGTACTTC. It yields the protein CASSREAGVGETQYF.